The 18 T cell receptor beta chains presented below share a single source sample, sequenced in a study of blood T cell repertoires in COVID-19. Some clones are missing from TCRdb's copy, which holds only in-frame ones; the method was immunoSEQ multiplex PCR. This sample has approximately 230,000 clones, with about nine tenths found just once. Sequenced input: PBMCs or T cells enriched from blood (not recorded which). These receptors originate from a middle-aged man who had recovered from COVID-19.

The count of this clone is one. The chain is built from TRBV5-1 and TRBJ1-4; maybe TRBD1 (6 bases). CDR1 is SGHRS and CDR2 is YFSETQ in the germline V gene. The CDR3 has 15 amino acids. V lost 6 bases and J lost 3, with 15 bases in between. The CDR3 DNA reads as TGCGCCAGCATGCAACAGGGAGTGCCTAATGAAAAACTGTTTTTT. Its protein is CASMQQGVPNEKLFF. The full variable domain, rest sourced from reference TRBV5-1 and TRBJ1-4, is KAGVTQTPRYLIKTRGQQVTLSCSPISGHRSVSWYQQTPGQGLQFLFEYFSETQRNKGNFPGRFSGRQFSNSRSEMNVSTLELGDSALYLCASMQQGVPNEKLFFGSGTQLSVL.

V and J are TRBV6-1 and TRBJ2-7; 7 nucleotides align to TRBD2. CDR1 is MNHNS and CDR2 is SASEGT in the germline V gene. The CDR3 is 16 amino acids. With 3 bases clipped from V and 2 bases from J, the junction kept 10 bases outside the gene matches. CDR3 loop: CASSEGREMPPYEQYF. The CDR3 DNA sequence: TGTGCCAGCAGTGAGGGGAGGGAGATGCCACCCTACGAGCAGTACTTC.

This chain links TRBV7-2 with TRBJ2-7; maybe TRBD1 (5 bases). The CDR3 is made up of 13 amino acids. V lost 3 bases to trimming and J lost 7 bases, with 13 bases between them. Germline values: CDR1 SGHTA, CDR2 FQGNSA. CDR3 region: CASSLGLSGEQYF. In nucleotides, the CDR3 is TGTGCCAGCAGCTTGGGGCTCTCAGGGGAGCAGTACTTC. The variable domain in full, completed from reference TRBV7-2 and TRBJ2-7, reads GAGVSQSPSNKVTEKGKDVELRCDPISGHTALYWYRQSLGQGLEFLIYFQGNSAPDKSGLPSDRFSAERTGGSVSTLTIQRTQQEDSAVYLCASSLGLSGEQYFGPGTRLTVT.

This chain connects TRBV2 to TRBJ2-1, with D maybe TRBD1 (6 bases). V lost 8 bases to trimming and J lost 1 base, with 12 bases between them. Germline V gene data show CDR1 as SNHLY and CDR2 as FYNNEI. The CDR3 contains 14 residues. CDR3 loop: CASHGRGSYNEQFF. In DNA form, the CDR3 reads TGTGCCAGCCACGGCAGGGGTTCCTACAATGAGCAGTTCTTC.

This clone was found a few times. The genes are TRBV5-1 and TRBJ1-6, with TRBD1 matching over 7 bases. Germline CDR1 and CDR2: SGHRS and YFSETQ. V lost 4 bases, J lost 3 bases, and 13 bases stayed unmatched. The CDR3 loop spans 18 amino acids. CDR3 DNA sequence: TGCGCCAGCAGCCTGGGGCGTGACAGGGAGGTCTATAATTCACCCCTCCACTTT. Translation gives CASSLGRDREVYNSPLHF.

The rearrangement links TRBV7-2 to TRBJ2-7; 10 nucleotides agree with TRBD1. V was pared by 1 base and J by 6 bases, with 6 bases of the junction left unmatched. The CDR3 totals 15 residues. From germline, CDR1 is SGHTA and CDR2 FQGNSA. CDR3 nucleotide sequence: TGTGCCAGCAGCTTAGGTCGACAGGGGGCAGGCGAGCAGTACTTC. This codes for CASSLGRQGAGEQYF.

The gene calls are TRBV6-5 and TRBJ1-6; TRBD1 might be the D (6 bases). Deletions cut 0 bases from V and 7 bases from J, with 10 bases between. There are 15 residues in the CDR3. Germline CDR1 and CDR2: MNHEY and SVGAGI. The CDR3 protein is CASSYSSQGNSPLHF. The CDR3 region has the DNA TGTGCCAGCAGTTACTCGTCCCAGGGGAATTCACCCCTCCACTTT.

This clone was observed a few times. The chain joins TRBV7-8 to TRBJ2-1, with TRBD1 matching over 10 bases. V shed 1 base, J shed 5 bases, and the junction held 2 bases outside the gene matches. CDR3 length equals 15 residues. The germline gives CDR1 SGHVS, CDR2 FQNEAQ. CDR3 amino acids: CASSLEGQGNNEQFF. In nucleotides, the CDR3 is TGTGCCAGCAGCTTAGAGGGACAGGGGAACAATGAGCAGTTCTTC.

V is TRBV29-1 and J is TRBJ1-2; TRBD1 aligns across 7 bases. The CDR3 totals 14 residues. V shed 5 bases, J shed 5 bases, and the junction held 11 bases outside the gene matches. The germline gives CDR1 SQVTM, CDR2 ANQGSEA. As DNA, the CDR3 is TGCAGCGTTAGAAAACAGGGGCTGGAGTATGGCTACACCTTC. Amino acids: CSVRKQGLEYGYTF.

The V and J genes are TRBV5-1 and TRBJ2-1, with 9 nucleotides matching TRBD2. This CDR3 has 15 amino acids. Germline lookup yields CDR1 SGHRS and CDR2 YFSETQ. Trimming removed 4 bases from V and 7 bases from J; junction bases left unmatched: 9. For the CDR3, the DNA is TGCGCCAGCAGCCTTAGCGGGAGTGGGCTTAATGAGCAGTTCTTC. Translated: CASSLSGSGLNEQFF.

The V call is TRBV1, the J call TRBJ2-2; the DNA was not used to check the table's D call, TRBD2. TRBV1 is a documented pseudogene. CDR3 size: 17 residues. The CDR3 DNA reads as TGCACCAGCAGCCAAGTAGGGCAGCGGAGCGCAACCGGGGAGCTGTTTTTT. It yields the protein CTSSQVGQRSATGELFF.

This clone was counted once. This chain links TRBV11-3 with TRBJ2-1; D ambiguous. CDR1 SGHNT and CDR2 YENEEA come from the germline V gene. Trimming took 0 bases from V and 12 from J, leaving 12 bases between them. This CDR3 region has 13 residues. The CDR3 protein is CASSLESRFVQFF. CDR3 sequence (DNA): TGTGCCAGCAGCTTAGAATCCCGGTTTGTGCAGTTCTTC.

The gene calls are TRBV23-1 and TRBJ2-2; 7 nucleotides align to TRBD1. TRBV23-1 is marked as an open reading frame, function uncertain. J lost 4 bases, V lost 4 bases, and 6 bases had no gene match. The CDR3 consists of 15 residues. The CDR3 nucleotides read TGCGCCAGCAGTCCTGACAGGGCGCTCACCGGGGAGCTGTTTTTT. Translated: CASSPDRALTGELFF.

The gene calls are TRBV7-8 and TRBJ1-2, with TRBD1 matching 7 bases. Looked up from germline, CDR1 is SGHVS and CDR2 is FQNEAQ. CDR3 length equals 15 residues. J lost 4 bases, V lost 1 base, and 6 bases had no gene match. The CDR3 is CASSLVEQGTYGYTF. CDR3 nucleotide sequence: TGTGCCAGCAGCTTAGTTGAACAGGGGACCTATGGCTACACCTTC.

The J gene is TRBJ2-7, the V gene TRBV5-1; 8 bases line up with TRBD1. The CDR3 length is 14 residues. The germline V gene has CDR1 SGHRS and CDR2 YFSETQ. The V gene end was trimmed by 4 bases and the J gene end by 0 bases; junction bases not matched to a gene: 3. DNA of the CDR3: TGCGCCAGCAGCCGGGACAGGAGCTCCTACGAGCAGTACTTC. Protein: CASSRDRSSYEQYF.

The chain recombines TRBV4-1 with TRBJ2-7; 8 nucleotides agree with TRBD1. The CDR3 length is 16 residues. Losses at the gene ends were 0 bases for V and 4 bases for J; bases not matched to a gene: 8. Germline loops: CDR1 MGHRA, CDR2 YSYEKL. Here the CDR3 reads CASSQDRGTGVYEQYF. The DNA for the CDR3 is TGCGCCAGCAGCCAAGATAGGGGGACAGGAGTTTACGAGCAGTACTTC.

J is TRBJ1-6 and V is TRBV20-1; D is unclear. CDR1 and CDR2 (germline): DFQATT, SNEGSKA (reference sequence). This CDR3 has 11 amino acids. Trimming stripped 2 bases from V and 13 bases from J, with 9 bases between. DNA of the CDR3: TGCAGTGCTAGACGTCCGTCCCCCCTCCACTTT. Translation: CSARRPSPLHF.

This clone was picked up one time. V is TRBV2 and J is TRBJ2-2; TRBD1 matches 9 bases. V trimming: 5 bases; J trimming: 6 bases; junction bases outside the gene matches: 7. Germline values: CDR1 SNHLY, CDR2 FYNNEI. This CDR3 is built from 15 residues. The CDR3 here is CASSPTGGIAGELFF. The CDR3 bases are TGTGCCAGCAGTCCCACAGGGGGCATTGCCGGGGAGCTGTTTTTT.